The 9 T cell receptor beta chains below all came from one sample that was sequenced in a study of blood T cell repertoires in COVID-19. Profiling relied on immunoSEQ multiplex PCR, and the TCRdb table lists in-frame clones only, not all of them. The sample includes about 200,000 clones, approximately 91% of them seen just once. The sample was peripheral blood. The receptors originated from a man aged 35 to 55 with acute or convalescent COVID-19.

The genes are TRBV5-1 and TRBJ2-4, with TRBD1 identical over 8 bases. The CDR3 consists of 14 residues. With 3 bases clipped from V and 8 bases from J, the junction kept 7 bases outside the gene matches. Germline CDR1 is SGHRS and CDR2 is YFSETQ. CDR3: CASSYGQGRDIQYF. CDR3 coding DNA: TGCGCCAGCAGCTATGGACAGGGTAGAGACATTCAGTACTTC.

The chain couples TRBV24-1 to TRBJ2-2; 7 bases are shared with TRBD1. The CDR3 is made up of 14 amino acids. In germline, CDR1 is KGHDR, CDR2 SFDVKD. J gave up 4 bases and V 7 bases, and 5 bases lay outside the gene matches. Here the CDR3 reads CATRQTGLTGELFF. CDR3 DNA: TGTGCCACCAGGCAGACAGGGCTCACCGGGGAGCTGTTTTTT.

The chain combines TRBV7-6 with TRBJ2-3; 12 nucleotides agree with TRBD2. V trimming: 5 bases; J trimming: 2 bases; junction bases outside the gene matches: 5. CDR1 is SGHVS and CDR2 is FNYEAQ in the germline V gene. CDR3 length: 16 amino acids. The CDR3 sequence: CASSNGLAGTTDTQYF. The CDR3 nucleotides are TGTGCCAGCAGCAACGGACTAGCGGGAACCACAGATACGCAGTATTTT. Full variable domain (missing parts from reference TRBV7-6 and TRBJ2-3): GAGVSQSPRYKVTKRGQDVALRCDPISGHVSLYWYRQALGQGPEFLTYFNYEAQQDKSGLPNDRFSAERPEGSISTLTIQRTEQRDSAMYRCASSNGLAGTTDTQYFGPGTRLTVL.

In nucleotides, the CDR3 is TGTGCCAGCAGCATCCATTTTACTAGCGGGACTTCCGCCGGGGAGCTGTTTTTT. Its translation is CASSIHFTSGTSAGELFF. The chain couples TRBV7-9 to TRBJ2-2, with 10 bases matching TRBD2. The length of the CDR3 is 18 residues. V gave up 5 bases and J gave up 6 bases; unmatched junction bases: 15. Germline CDR1 reads SEHNR; CDR2 reads FQNEAQ (reference sequence).

J is TRBJ2-3 and V is TRBV7-6; 13 bases match TRBD2. There are 17 residues in the CDR3. V trimming: 4 bases; J trimming: 2 bases; junction bases outside the gene matches: 6. Germline assignment: CDR1 SGHVS and CDR2 FNYEAQ. CDR3 loop: CASSSRTSGGPTDTQYF. The CDR3 DNA is TGTGCCAGCAGCTCCCGGACTAGCGGGGGCCCCACAGATACGCAGTATTTT.

CDR3 DNA: TGTGCCAGCAAGGACAGCAGAAGGAGGGCTTTCTTT. Translation gives CASKDSRRRAFF. The chain has TRBV9 and TRBJ1-1, with D maybe TRBD1 (6 bases). V was pared by 6 bases and J by 11 bases, with 17 bases between. CDR1 and CDR2 (germline): SGDLS, YYNGEE. The CDR3 covers 12 residues. Complete variable domain (other parts from reference TRBV9 and TRBJ1-1): DSGVTQTPKHLITATGQRVTLRCSPRSGDLSVYWYQQSLDQGLQFLIQYYNGEERAKGNILERFSAQQFPDLHSELNLSSLELGDSALYFCASKDSRRRAFFGQGTRLTVV.

The CDR3 here is CASSSLTQSNYGYTF. The DNA for the CDR3 is TGTGCCAGCAGTTCCCTGACACAAAGTAACTATGGCTACACCTTC. This sequence joins TRBV28 and TRBJ1-2; D unclear. CDR3 length: 15 residues. Per the germline V gene, CDR1 is MDHEN and CDR2 is SYDVKM. V was shortened by 4 bases and J by 1 base, with 13 bases between the two germline ends.

A single count supports this clone. V gene TRBV2 combines with J gene TRBJ1-2; D is uncertain. CDR1 is SNHLY and CDR2 is FYNNEI in the germline V gene. The V end was cut by 4 bases, the J end by 8 bases, with 11 bases between. This CDR3 contains 12 residues. The CDR3 nucleotides read TGTGCCAGCAGTGTCGAGGTTTACGGCTACACCTTC. Translation gives CASSVEVYGYTF. Filled out from reference TRBV2 and TRBJ1-2, the complete variable domain reads EPEVTQTPSHQVTQMGQEVILRCVPISNHLYFYWYRQILGQKVEFLVSFYNNEISEKSEIFDDQFSVERPDGSNFTLKIRSTKLEDSAMYFCASSVEVYGYTFGSGTRLTVV.

The chain uses TRBV5-1 and TRBJ2-3, with TRBD2 matching 12 bases. The CDR3 is 20 amino acids. The V segment lost 0 bases and the J segment 2 bases; nucleotides outside the gene matches: 13. The V gene's germline CDR1 is SGHRS and CDR2 YFSETQ. The CDR3 sequence: CASSLAPLAGGGINTDTQYF. The CDR3 DNA follows: TGCGCCAGCAGCTTGGCTCCCCTAGCGGGAGGGGGTATAAACACAGATACGCAGTATTTT. The full variable domain, completed using reference TRBV5-1 and TRBJ2-3, is KAGVTQTPRYLIKTRGQQVTLSCSPISGHRSVSWYQQTPGQGLQFLFEYFSETQRNKGNFPGRFSGRQFSNSRSEMNVSTLELGDSALYLCASSLAPLAGGGINTDTQYFGPGTRLTVL.